Described below is a single T cell receptor (beta chain) sequence and its context. This sample is part of a study of T-cell reconstitution after alpha-beta-depleted transplantation in children. V gave up 3 bases and J gave up 2 bases, with 11 bases separating them. The CDR3 has 14 residues. Unique molecular identifiers were used in preparing the TCRbeta library. Each CDR3 protein is one row after TCRdb ran MiXCR on the PCR reads. In the table there are some 530,000 distinct CDR3 sequences, about an eighth of which are singletons. The J gene is TRBJ2-7, the V gene TRBV12-3 or TRBV12-4; D is possibly TRBD1 or TRBD2 (5 bases each). Sequencing used PBMCs from the stem cell graft donor, obtained from the stem cell graft. This TCR came from a human donor who donated a stem cell graft to a child with combined immunodeficiency. Here the CDR3 reads CASSFSGGPYEQYF. CDR3 nucleotide sequence: TGTGCCAGCAGTTTCAGTGGGGGACCCTACGAGCAGTACTTC.